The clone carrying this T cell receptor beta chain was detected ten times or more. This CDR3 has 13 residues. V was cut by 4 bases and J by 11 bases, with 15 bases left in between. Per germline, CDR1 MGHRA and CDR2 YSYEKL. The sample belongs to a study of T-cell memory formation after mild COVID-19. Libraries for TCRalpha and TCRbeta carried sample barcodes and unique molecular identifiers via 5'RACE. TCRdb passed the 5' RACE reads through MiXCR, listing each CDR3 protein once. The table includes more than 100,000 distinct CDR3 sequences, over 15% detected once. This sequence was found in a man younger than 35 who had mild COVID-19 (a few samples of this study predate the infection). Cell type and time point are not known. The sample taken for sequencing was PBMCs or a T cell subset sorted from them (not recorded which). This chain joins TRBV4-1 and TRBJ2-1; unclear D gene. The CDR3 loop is CASSPLGAGQQFF. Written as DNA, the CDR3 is TGCGCCAGCAGCCCGCTCGGAGCAGGCCAGCAGTTCTTC.